One T cell receptor beta chain is described in this entry. With 4 bases removed from V and 0 bases from J, the gap between germline ends came to 23 bases. CDR3 size: 19 residues. CDR1 is SGHDN, CDR2 FVKESK, per germline. The data are from a study of control samples from healthy donors and cancer patients. Measured with immunoSEQ multiplex PCR; TCRdb has only the in-frame clones, and not every one. Among some 140,000 clones, roughly 86% were seen once, and the ten largest hold approximately 8%. The source of this sequence is a man aged 50-60 years with head and neck cancer. The chain couples TRBV14 to TRBJ2-3; D could derive from TRBD1 or TRBD2 (5 bases each). What was sequenced was PBMCs. The CDR3: CASSRTGQGGWFSTDTQYF. In DNA, the CDR3 is TGTGCCAGCAGCCGTACTGGACAAGGAGGATGGTTTAGCACAGATACGCAGTATTTT.